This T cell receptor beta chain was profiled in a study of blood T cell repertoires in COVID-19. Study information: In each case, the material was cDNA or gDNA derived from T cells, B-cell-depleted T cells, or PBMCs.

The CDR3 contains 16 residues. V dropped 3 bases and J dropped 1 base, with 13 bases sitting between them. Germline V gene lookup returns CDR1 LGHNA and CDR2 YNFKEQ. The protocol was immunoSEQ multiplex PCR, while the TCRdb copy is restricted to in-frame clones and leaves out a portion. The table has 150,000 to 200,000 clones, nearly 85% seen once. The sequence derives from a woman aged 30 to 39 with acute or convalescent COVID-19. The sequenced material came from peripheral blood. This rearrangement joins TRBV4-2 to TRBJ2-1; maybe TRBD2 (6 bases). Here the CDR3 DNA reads TGTGCCAGCAGCCAGGGGGGTAGAGTTTCCTACAATGAGCAGTTCTTC. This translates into CASSQGGRVSYNEQFF.